This T cell receptor (beta chain) was captured by sequencing in a study of blood T cell repertoires in COVID-19. The assay was immunoSEQ multiplex PCR, and TCRdb's table has in-frame clones only and misses some. The profile covers approximately 50,000 clones, with around 86% appearing a single time and about 9.4% taken by the ten largest. The CDR3 sequence is 13 residues long. V was cut by 5 bases and J by 7 bases, with 12 bases left in between. CDR1 is MNHEY and CDR2 is SVGAGI in the germline V gene. V usage is TRBV6-5 and J usage is TRBJ1-3; D might be TRBD1 (6 bases). Sequencing used peripheral blood. This clonotype was obtained from a human donor in a cohort sampled during active COVID-19. CDR3 DNA sequence: TGTGCCAGCAGTCCTGACAGGATGAACACCATATATTTT. Protein product: CASSPDRMNTIYF.